A single sample gave rise to the 7 T cell receptor beta chains below, sequenced in a study of cytomegalovirus exposure and HLA in healthy donors. PCR primers comprised 60 Vbeta and 13 Jbeta primers. Clones were sequenced by immunoSEQ multiplex PCR, and TCRdb holds only the in-frame ones, with some missing. The sample lists 100,000 or so clones, roughly 78% occurring once. Material: PBMCs. The receptors derive from a man aged 25-45 years in good health and CMV-seronegative.

The CDR3 bases are TGCGCCAGCAGCCAGGGCAGGGTTCCGGTAGCCAATTCACCCCTCCACTTT. This sequence encodes CASSQGRVPVANSPLHF. The J gene is TRBJ1-6, the V gene TRBV4-3; TRBD1 might be the D (5 bases). The germline CDR1 and CDR2 sequences are LGHNA and YSLEER. The length of the CDR3 is 17 residues. With 3 bases removed from V and 7 bases from J, the gap between germline ends came to 19 bases.

The chain combines TRBV7-2 with TRBJ2-7, with 9 bases lining up with TRBD1. The CDR3 loop spans 14 amino acids. The V segment lost 4 bases and the J segment 2 bases; nucleotides outside the gene matches: 3. The germline gives CDR1 SGHTA, CDR2 FQGNSA. The CDR3 loop is CASSWTGEPYEQYF. The CDR3 nucleotides are TGTGCCAGCAGCTGGACAGGGGAACCCTACGAGCAGTACTTC.

The J gene is TRBJ1-5, the V gene TRBV18, with D possibly TRBD1 on 6 matching bases. The germline gives CDR1 KGHSH, CDR2 LQKENI. The CDR3 length is 12 residues. V lost 10 bases and J lost 5, with 12 bases in between. The CDR3 is CATRQADQPQHF. The CDR3 nucleotides are TGTGCCACAAGACAGGCTGATCAGCCCCAGCATTTT.

The rearrangement joins TRBV5-6 to TRBJ2-7; 10 bases map to TRBD2. The CDR3 covers 16 residues. Germline assignment: CDR1 SGHDT and CDR2 YYEEEE. V trimming: 0 bases; J trimming: 1 base; junction bases outside the gene matches: 4. CDR3 sequence: CASSLVGTSVSYEQYF. The CDR3 nucleotides read TGTGCCAGCAGCTTGGTTGGGACTAGCGTATCCTACGAGCAGTACTTC.

The chain employs TRBV27 and TRBJ2-1, with 9 bases identical to TRBD1. Trimming removed 2 bases from V and 6 bases from J; junction bases left unmatched: 20. The length of the CDR3 is 20 residues. Germline loops: CDR1 MNHEY, CDR2 SMNVEV (reference sequence). CDR3 amino acids: CASSLVYGQGRGFTGNEQFF. CDR3 coding DNA: TGTGCCAGCAGTTTAGTATACGGACAGGGGAGGGGGTTTACTGGCAATGAGCAGTTCTTC.

For the CDR3, the DNA is TGTGCCAGCAGTCGCATAGCTTCCACCTCCGAGCAGTACTTC. It codes for CASSRIASTSEQYF. The chain is built from TRBV2 and TRBJ2-7; D is unresolved. The CDR3 runs to 14 residues. Trimming removed 5 bases from V and 6 bases from J, with 17 bases in between. In germline, CDR1 is SNHLY, CDR2 FYNNEI.

The chain combines TRBV11-2 with TRBJ2-7; 8 bases line up with TRBD1. There are 15 residues in the CDR3. Germline V lookup: CDR1 SGHAT, CDR2 FQNNGV. Losses at the gene ends were 4 bases for V and 4 bases for J; bases not matched to a gene: 9. The CDR3 region is CASSSPRRGLYEQYF. CDR3 coding DNA: TGTGCCAGCAGCTCCCCCCGCAGGGGGCTGTACGAGCAGTACTTC.